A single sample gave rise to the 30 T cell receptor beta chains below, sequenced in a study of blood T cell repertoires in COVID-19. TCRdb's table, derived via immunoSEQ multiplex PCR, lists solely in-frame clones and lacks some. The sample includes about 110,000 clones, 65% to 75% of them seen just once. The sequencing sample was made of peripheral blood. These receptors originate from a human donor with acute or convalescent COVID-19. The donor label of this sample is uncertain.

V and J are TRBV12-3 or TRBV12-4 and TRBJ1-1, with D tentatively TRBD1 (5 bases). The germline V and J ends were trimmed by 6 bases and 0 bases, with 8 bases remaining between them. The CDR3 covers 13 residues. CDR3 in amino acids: CASRPTVNTEAFF. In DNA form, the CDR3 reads TGTGCCAGCAGGCCGACAGTGAACACTGAAGCTTTCTTT.

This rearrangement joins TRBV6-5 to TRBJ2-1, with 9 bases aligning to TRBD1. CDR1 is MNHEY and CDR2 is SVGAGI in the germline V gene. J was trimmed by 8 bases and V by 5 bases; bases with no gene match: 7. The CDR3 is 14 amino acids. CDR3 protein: CASSRQGGFHEQFF. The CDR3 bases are TGTGCCAGCAGTCGACAGGGGGGATTTCATGAGCAGTTCTTC.

The DNA of the CDR3 is TGTGCCAGCATAGGAGGGAACACTGAAGCTTTCTTT. Translation: CASIGGNTEAFF. The chain joins TRBV2 to TRBJ1-1; no clear D gene. CDR3 size: 12 residues. Trimming shortened V by 7 bases and J by 1 base, and 7 bases separated the two germline ends. Germline CDR1 and CDR2: SNHLY and FYNNEI. The full variable domain, rest sourced from reference TRBV2 and TRBJ1-1, is EPEVTQTPSHQVTQMGQEVILRCVPISNHLYFYWYRQILGQKVEFLVSFYNNEISEKSEIFDDQFSVERPDGSNFTLKIRSTKLEDSAMYFCASIGGNTEAFFGQGTRLTVV.

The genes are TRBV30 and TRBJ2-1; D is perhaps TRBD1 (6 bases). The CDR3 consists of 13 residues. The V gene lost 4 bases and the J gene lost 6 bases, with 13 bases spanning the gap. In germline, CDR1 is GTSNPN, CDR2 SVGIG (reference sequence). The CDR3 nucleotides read TGTGCCTGGAACCCAGGGGTTGGCAATGAGCAGTTCTTC. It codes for CAWNPGVGNEQFF.

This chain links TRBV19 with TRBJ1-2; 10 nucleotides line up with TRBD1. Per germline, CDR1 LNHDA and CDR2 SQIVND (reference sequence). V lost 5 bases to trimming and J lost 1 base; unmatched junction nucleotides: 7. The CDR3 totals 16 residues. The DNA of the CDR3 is TGTGCCAGTAGTCTCCGGGACAGGGGATTTAACTATGGCTACACCTTC. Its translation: CASSLRDRGFNYGYTF.

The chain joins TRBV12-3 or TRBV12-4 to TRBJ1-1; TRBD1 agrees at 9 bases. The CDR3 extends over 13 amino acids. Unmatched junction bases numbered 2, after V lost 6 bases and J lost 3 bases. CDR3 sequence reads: CASSRTGDTEAFF. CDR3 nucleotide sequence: TGTGCCAGCAGCAGGACAGGGGACACTGAAGCTTTCTTT.

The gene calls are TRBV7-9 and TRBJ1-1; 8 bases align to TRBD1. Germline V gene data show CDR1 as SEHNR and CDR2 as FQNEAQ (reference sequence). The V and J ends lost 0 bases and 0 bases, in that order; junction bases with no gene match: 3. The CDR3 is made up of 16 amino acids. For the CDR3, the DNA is TGTGCCAGCAGCTTAGCAGGCAGGGGGCTGAACACTGAAGCTTTCTTT. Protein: CASSLAGRGLNTEAFF.

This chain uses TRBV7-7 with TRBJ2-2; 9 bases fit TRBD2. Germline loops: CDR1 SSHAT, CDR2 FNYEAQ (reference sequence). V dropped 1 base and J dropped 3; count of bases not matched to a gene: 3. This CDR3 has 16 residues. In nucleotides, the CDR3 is TGTGCCAGCAGCTTAGTTACTAGCGGGTACACCGGGGAGCTGTTTTTT. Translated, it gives CASSLVTSGYTGELFF.

The CDR3 is CASNGDRGGYTF. CDR3 DNA: TGTGCCAGCAATGGGGACAGGGGTGGCTACACCTTC. V is TRBV12-3 or TRBV12-4 and J is TRBJ1-2; 10 nucleotides align to TRBD1. The V and J ends lost 7 bases and 7 bases, in that order; junction bases with no gene match: 3. The CDR3 covers 12 residues.

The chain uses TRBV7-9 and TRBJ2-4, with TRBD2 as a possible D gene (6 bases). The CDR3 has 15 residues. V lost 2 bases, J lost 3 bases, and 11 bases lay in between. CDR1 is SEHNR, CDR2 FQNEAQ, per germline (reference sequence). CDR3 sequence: CASSLTGGSKNIQYF. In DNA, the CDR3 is TGTGCCAGCAGCTTAACCGGGGGAAGCAAAAACATTCAGTACTTC.

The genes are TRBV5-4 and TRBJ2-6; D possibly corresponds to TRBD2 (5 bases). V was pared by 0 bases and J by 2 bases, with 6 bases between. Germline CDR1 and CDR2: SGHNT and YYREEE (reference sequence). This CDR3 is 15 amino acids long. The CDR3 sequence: CASSLDGTGANVLTF. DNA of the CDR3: TGTGCCAGCAGCTTGGACGGGACTGGGGCCAACGTCCTGACTTTC.

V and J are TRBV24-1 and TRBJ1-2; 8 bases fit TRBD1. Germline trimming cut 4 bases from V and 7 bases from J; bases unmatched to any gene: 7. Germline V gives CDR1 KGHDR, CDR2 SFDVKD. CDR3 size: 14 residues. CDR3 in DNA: TGTGCCACCAGTGACAGGCGGACAGGGATTGGCTACACCTTC. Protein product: CATSDRRTGIGYTF.

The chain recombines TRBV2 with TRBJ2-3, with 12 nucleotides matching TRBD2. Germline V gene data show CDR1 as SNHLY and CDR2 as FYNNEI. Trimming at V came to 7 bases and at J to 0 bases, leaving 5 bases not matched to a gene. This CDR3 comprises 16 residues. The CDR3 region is CASKASGGASTDTQYF. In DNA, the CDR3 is TGTGCCAGCAAAGCTAGCGGGGGGGCTAGCACAGATACGCAGTATTTT.

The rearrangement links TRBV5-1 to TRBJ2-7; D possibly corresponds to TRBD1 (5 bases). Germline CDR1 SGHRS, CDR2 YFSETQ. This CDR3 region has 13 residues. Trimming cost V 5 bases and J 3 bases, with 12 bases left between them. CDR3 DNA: TGCGCCAGCAGACCGACAGAGGACTACGAGCAGTACTTC. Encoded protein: CASRPTEDYEQYF.

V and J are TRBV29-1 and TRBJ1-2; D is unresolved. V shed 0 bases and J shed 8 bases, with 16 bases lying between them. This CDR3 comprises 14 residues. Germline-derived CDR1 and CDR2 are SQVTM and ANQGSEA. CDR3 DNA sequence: TGCAGCGTTGAAGAGCATTCCGTCCCCGGGGGCTACACCTTC. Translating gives CSVEEHSVPGGYTF.

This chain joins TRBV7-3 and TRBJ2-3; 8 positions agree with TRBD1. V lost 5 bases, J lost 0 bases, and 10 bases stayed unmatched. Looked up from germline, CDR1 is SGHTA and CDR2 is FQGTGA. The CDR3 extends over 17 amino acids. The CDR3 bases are TGTGCCAGCAGCCGACAGGGGACCCGGACTAGCACAGATACGCAGTATTTT. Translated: CASSRQGTRTSTDTQYF.

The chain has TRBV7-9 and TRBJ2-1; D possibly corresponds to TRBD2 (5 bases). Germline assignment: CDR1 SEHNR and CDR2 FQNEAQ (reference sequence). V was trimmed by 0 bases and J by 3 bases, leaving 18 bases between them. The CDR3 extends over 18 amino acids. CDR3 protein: CASSLAPEGSVFYNEQFF. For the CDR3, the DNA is TGTGCCAGCAGCTTAGCGCCAGAAGGTAGCGTTTTCTACAATGAGCAGTTCTTC.

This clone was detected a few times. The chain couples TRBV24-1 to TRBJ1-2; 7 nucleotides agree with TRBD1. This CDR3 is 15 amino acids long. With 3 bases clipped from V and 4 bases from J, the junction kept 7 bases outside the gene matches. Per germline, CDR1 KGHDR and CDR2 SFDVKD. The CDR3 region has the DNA TGTGCCACCAGTGATCCCCGGACAGGCTTCTATGGCTACACCTTC. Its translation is CATSDPRTGFYGYTF.

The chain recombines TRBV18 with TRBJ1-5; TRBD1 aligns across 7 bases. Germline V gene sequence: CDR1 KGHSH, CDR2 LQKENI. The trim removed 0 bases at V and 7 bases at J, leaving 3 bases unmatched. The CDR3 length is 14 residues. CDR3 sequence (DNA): TGTGCCAGCTCACCACCGGGGACAGCCCAGCCCCAGCATTTT. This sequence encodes CASSPPGTAQPQHF.

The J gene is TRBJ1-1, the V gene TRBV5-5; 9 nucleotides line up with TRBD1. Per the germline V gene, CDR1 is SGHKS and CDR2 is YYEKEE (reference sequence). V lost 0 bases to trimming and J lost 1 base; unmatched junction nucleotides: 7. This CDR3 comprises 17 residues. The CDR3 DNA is TGTGCCAGCAGCTTGGCCCGGACAGGGGCTAGGAACACTGAAGCTTTCTTT. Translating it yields CASSLARTGARNTEAFF.

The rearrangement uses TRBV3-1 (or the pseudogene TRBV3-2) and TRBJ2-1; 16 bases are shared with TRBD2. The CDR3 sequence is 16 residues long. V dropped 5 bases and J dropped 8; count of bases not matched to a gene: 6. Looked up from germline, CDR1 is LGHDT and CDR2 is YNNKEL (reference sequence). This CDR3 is CASSAGLAGGRDEQFF. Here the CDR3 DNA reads TGTGCCAGCAGCGCGGGACTAGCGGGGGGGCGCGATGAGCAGTTCTTC.

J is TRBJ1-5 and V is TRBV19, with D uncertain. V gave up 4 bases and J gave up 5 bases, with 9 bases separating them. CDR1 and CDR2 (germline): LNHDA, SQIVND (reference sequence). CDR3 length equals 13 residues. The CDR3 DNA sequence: TGTGCCAGTAGTACCCAGATTCATCAGCCCCAGCATTTT. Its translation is CASSTQIHQPQHF.

CDR3 in amino acids: CASSPGQDIASLLTPLHF. The CDR3 nucleotides read TGTGCCAGCAGCCCTGGACAGGATATAGCCTCCTTACTAACACCCCTCCACTTT. The rearrangement links TRBV11-2 to TRBJ1-6; TRBD1 matches 7 bases. The V and J ends lost 5 bases and 11 bases, in that order; junction bases with no gene match: 21. The germline V gene encodes CDR1 SGHAT and CDR2 FQNNGV. The CDR3 contains 18 residues.

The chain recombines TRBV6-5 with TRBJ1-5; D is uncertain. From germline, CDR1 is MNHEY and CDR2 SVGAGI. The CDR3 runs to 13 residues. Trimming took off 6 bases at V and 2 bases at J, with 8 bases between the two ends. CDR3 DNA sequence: TGTGCCAGCAGGAGGAGTGGCAATCAGCCCCAGCATTTT. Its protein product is CASRRSGNQPQHF.

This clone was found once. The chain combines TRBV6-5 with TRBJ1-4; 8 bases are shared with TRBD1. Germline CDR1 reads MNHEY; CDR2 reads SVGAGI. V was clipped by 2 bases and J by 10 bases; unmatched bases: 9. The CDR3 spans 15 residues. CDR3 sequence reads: CASSYTGGARRKLFF. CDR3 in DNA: TGTGCCAGCAGTTACACAGGGGGGGCTAGGAGAAAACTGTTTTTT.

The CDR3 is CASSSDRGRRPLHF. The DNA of the CDR3 is TGTGCCAGCAGCTCGGACAGGGGGCGCAGACCCCTCCACTTT. The chain recombines TRBV5-8 with TRBJ1-6; 11 nucleotides agree with TRBD1. The CDR3 consists of 14 residues. Germline values: CDR1 SGHTS, CDR2 YDEGEE. The trim removed 3 bases at V and 12 bases at J, leaving 5 bases unmatched.

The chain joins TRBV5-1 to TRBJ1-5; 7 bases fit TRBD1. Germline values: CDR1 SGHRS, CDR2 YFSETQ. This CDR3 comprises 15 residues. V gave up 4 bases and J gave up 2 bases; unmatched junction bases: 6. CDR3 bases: TGCGCCAGCAGCCCCGAGGGGGCAGGCAATCAGCCCCAGCATTTT. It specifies CASSPEGAGNQPQHF. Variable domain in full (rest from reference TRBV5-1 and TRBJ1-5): KAGVTQTPRYLIKTRGQQVTLSCSPISGHRSVSWYQQTPGQGLQFLFEYFSETQRNKGNFPGRFSGRQFSNSRSEMNVSTLELGDSALYLCASSPEGAGNQPQHFGDGTRLSIL.

The CDR3 loop is CASSGPAGFFGANVLTF. The CDR3, as DNA: TGTGCCAGCAGCGGGCCAGCGGGTTTCTTTGGGGCCAACGTCCTGACTTTC. The chain employs TRBV14 and TRBJ2-6, with a tentative D call TRBD2 (6 bases). The germline CDR1 and CDR2 sequences are SGHDN and FVKESK. The CDR3 loop spans 17 amino acids. Deletions cut 5 bases from V and 3 bases from J, with 17 bases between.

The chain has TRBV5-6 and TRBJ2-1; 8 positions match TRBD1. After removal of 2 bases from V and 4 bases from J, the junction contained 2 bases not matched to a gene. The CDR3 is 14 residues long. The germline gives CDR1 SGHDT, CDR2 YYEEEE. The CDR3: CASSLTGGYNEQFF. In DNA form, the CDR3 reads TGTGCCAGCAGCTTAACAGGGGGATACAATGAGCAGTTCTTC.

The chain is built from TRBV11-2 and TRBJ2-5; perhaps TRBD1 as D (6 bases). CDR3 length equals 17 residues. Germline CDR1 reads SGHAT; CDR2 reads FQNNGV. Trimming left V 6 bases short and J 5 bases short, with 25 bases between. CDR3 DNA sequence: TGTGCCAGCAGTCAGAGCCGGTTCCAGGGGAGATCGGAGACCCAGTACTTC. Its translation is CASSQSRFQGRSETQYF. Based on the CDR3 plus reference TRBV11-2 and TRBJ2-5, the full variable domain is EAGVAQSPRYKIIEKRQSVAFWCNPISGHATLYWYQQILGQGPKLLIQFQNNGVVDDSQLPKDRFSAERLKGVDSTLKIQPAKLEDSAVYLCASSQSRFQGRSETQYFGPGTRLLVL.